The rows below give T cell receptor beta chains drawn from one sample of a study of circulating CD8 cells and anti-PD-1 response in melanoma. TCRdb redid the calling of the reads with MiXCR, one entry per CDR3 protein. Of a few hundred distinct CDR3 sequences in the sample, around 9.7% are singletons; the top ten hold about 15%. The sequencing here drew on CD8+ T cells from PBMCs, taken at baseline or after one month of anti-PD-1 therapy (not recorded which). Source of these receptors: a human donor with melanoma. CDR3s include the opening cysteine and the closing phenylalanine or tryptophan.

J	length	V	CDR3
TRBJ1-1	14	TRBV20-1	CSAFTLDGNTEAFF
TRBJ1-2	16	TRBV19	CASSITPVGGADGYTF
TRBJ2-5	12	TRBV2	CASLGLEETQYF
TRBJ2-3	15	TRBV5-4	CASSLGTSPADTQYF
TRBJ2-7	15	TRBV27	CASSLSPILGSEQYF
TRBJ1-1	12	TRBV30	CAWSEENTEAFF
TRBJ2-3	12	TRBV20-1	CSAGGGADTQYF
TRBJ1-1	12	TRBV25-1	CASRTGNTEAFF
TRBJ2-3	12	TRBV25-1	CASGWGTDTQYF
TRBJ2-3	14	TRBV12-3/TRBV12-4	CASSLIGGGDTQYF
TRBJ2-7	15	TRBV10-3	CAISDPGTGVYEQYF
TRBJ1-2	14	TRBV6-5	CASSYGSATDGCTF